The text below deals with one TCR beta chain. V lost 0 bases and J lost 8; bases outside the gene matches: 9. The CDR3 has 16 amino acids. Germline CDR1 and CDR2: LNHDA and SQIVND (reference sequence). In the original processing: The authors estimated nucleated cell counts from reference gene primer amplification. Clones were sequenced by immunoSEQ multiplex PCR, and TCRdb holds only the in-frame ones, with some missing. That table supplies the V and J calls and clone size; D and trimming were determined from the DNA. In the table there are about 380,000 clones, about 85% of which are singletons. This specimen belongs to a study of blood T cell repertoires in COVID-19. Overall study context: In each case, the material was cDNA or gDNA derived from T cells, B-cell-depleted T cells, or PBMCs.

This chain uses TRBV19 with TRBJ2-3; 9 positions agree with TRBD2. The source material was peripheral blood. The sequence was obtained from a woman younger than 30 with acute or convalescent COVID-19. In DNA, the CDR3 is TGTGCCAGTAGTATAGACGCGGGAGGGCTCACGGTTACGCAGTATTTT. This encodes CASSIDAGGLTVTQYF.